The clone carrying this T cell receptor beta chain was detected ten times or more. Antigen specificity is unknown. From the 5' RACE reads, TCRdb called clonotypes with MiXCR, one entry per CDR3 protein. The sample has around 600,000 distinct CDR3 sequences, more than 9% seen once. The data derive from a study of T cells after yellow fever vaccination. As for the study in general: Where fractions had low cell numbers, libraries were prepared from them with the SMART-Seq v4 Ultra Low Input RNA kit. Points from the study as a whole: Few clonotypes appeared in both CD4 and CD8 compartments. The study found a weaker secondary response that peaked faster, day 5 versus 15. Detected again after the booster were most primary-vaccination clones, at 95% to 98% CD4 and more than 70% CD8.

This CDR3 comprises 15 residues. V lost 3 bases and J lost 5; bases outside the gene matches: 5. Looked up from germline, CDR1 is SGHTA and CDR2 is FQGNSA. This rearrangement joins TRBV7-2 to TRBJ2-5; 11 bases match TRBD2. The TCR originated in a young man who received the YFV17D yellow fever vaccine. The sequencing here drew on PBMCs, taken on the day of the yellow fever booster vaccination. The CDR3, as DNA: TGTGCCAGCAGCTTCACTAGCGGGAGCTTGGAGACCCAGTACTTC. Protein: CASSFTSGSLETQYF.